This TCR beta chain was captured by sequencing in a study of T-cell reconstitution after alpha-beta-depleted transplantation in children. This CDR3 region has 16 residues. Deletions cut 0 bases from V and 0 bases from J, with 7 bases between. Per germline, CDR1 SGHRS and CDR2 YFSETQ. This clonotype was observed a few times. Preparing the TCRbeta library involved the use of unique molecular identifiers. TCRdb re-called the PCR reads with MiXCR, one entry per CDR3 protein. The sample lists some 500,000 distinct CDR3 sequences; 15% to 20% were seen once. This sample comprised PBMCs from the stem cell graft donor, obtained from the stem cell graft. The source is a human donor who donated a stem cell graft to a child with acute lymphoblastic leukemia. The rearrangement uses TRBV5-1 and TRBJ2-6; D is undetermined. The CDR3 DNA follows: TGCGCCAGCAGCTTGGCCTCTAGCTCTGGGGCCAACGTCCTGACTTTC. Residues: CASSLASSSGANVLTF.